A selection of T cell receptor beta chains follows, all from one sample in a study of cytomegalovirus exposure and HLA in healthy donors. Sequencing was performed with immunoSEQ multiplex PCR; in TCRdb, only in-frame clones are kept and a portion is missing. Of around 92,000 clones listed, approximately 75% are singletons. Sequenced input: PBMCs. The receptors shown here come from a woman in her 70s in good health and CMV-seropositive. The CDR3 runs from the conserved cysteine through the conserved F or W. A D gene is named only where the DNA matches it firmly. A row's size may be missing; if present it is once, few, many or a size class.

clone size: .
V gene: TRBV18
J gene: TRBJ2-1
CDR3 length: 14
D gene: TRBD1
CDR3 protein: CASSPSTGGDEQFF
CDR3 DNA: TGTGCCAGCTCACCATCGACAGGGGGCGATGAGCAGTTCTTC

clone size: .
V gene: TRBV27
J gene: TRBJ2-2
CDR3 length: 17
D gene: TRBD1
CDR3 protein: CASSLFGQGADTGELFF
CDR3 DNA: TGTGCCAGCAGTCTTTTCGGACAGGGGGCTGACACCGGGGAGCTGTTTTTT

clone size: .
V gene: TRBV5-4
J gene: TRBJ1-6
CDR3 length: 16
D gene: .
CDR3 protein: CASSLGGPSGNSPLHF
CDR3 DNA: TGTGCCAGCAGCTTGGGCGGCCCCTCGGGTAATTCACCCCTCCACTTT

clone size: .
V gene: TRBV28
J gene: TRBJ2-7
CDR3 length: 14
D gene: TRBD2
CDR3 protein: CASIPGTTTYEQYF
CDR3 DNA: TGTGCCAGCATCCCCGGGACTACTACCTACGAGCAGTACTTC

clone size: once
V gene: TRBV27
J gene: TRBJ2-2
CDR3 length: 14
D gene: .
CDR3 protein: CASSSDRNTGELFF
CDR3 DNA: TGTGCCAGCAGTTCGGACAGGAACACCGGGGAGCTGTTTTTT

clone size: .
V gene: TRBV9
J gene: TRBJ2-5
CDR3 length: 16
D gene: TRBD1
CDR3 protein: CASSARQGTGGETQYF
CDR3 DNA: TGTGCCAGCAGCGCCCGTCAGGGGACAGGGGGGGAGACCCAGTACTTC

clone size: few
V gene: TRBV27
J gene: TRBJ2-1
CDR3 length: 17
D gene: TRBD1
CDR3 protein: CASSLRPPGQGTNEQFF
CDR3 DNA: TGTGCCAGCAGTTTAAGACCCCCGGGACAGGGGACGAATGAGCAGTTCTTC

clone size: .
V gene: TRBV7-9
J gene: TRBJ2-7
CDR3 length: 14
D gene: TRBD2
CDR3 protein: CASSLSGGLYEQYF
CDR3 DNA: TGTGCCAGCAGCTTATCGGGGGGTTTATACGAGCAGTACTTC

clone size: few
V gene: TRBV19
J gene: TRBJ2-7
CDR3 length: 13
D gene: .
CDR3 protein: CASSTPPGDEQYF
CDR3 DNA: TGTGCCAGTAGTACGCCCCCCGGGGATGAGCAGTACTTC

clone size: few
V gene: TRBV7-6
J gene: TRBJ1-6
CDR3 length: 14
D gene: .
CDR3 protein: CASSFRQSNSPLHF
CDR3 DNA: TGTGCCAGCAGCTTTCGACAGAGTAATTCACCCCTCCACTTT

clone size: once
V gene: TRBV10-3
J gene: TRBJ2-2
CDR3 length: 14
D gene: .
CDR3 protein: CAISTRQNTGELFF
CDR3 DNA: TGTGCCATCAGTACCCGACAGAACACCGGGGAGCTGTTTTTT

clone size: .
V gene: TRBV5-6
J gene: TRBJ2-7
CDR3 length: 13
D gene: TRBD2
CDR3 protein: CASNQRGSYEQYF
CDR3 DNA: TGTGCCAGCAATCAGCGGGGATCCTACGAGCAGTACTTC

clone size: .
V gene: TRBV19
J gene: TRBJ2-1
CDR3 length: 17
D gene: TRBD2
CDR3 protein: CASASIGASGRLDEQFF
CDR3 DNA: TGTGCCAGCGCTTCAATCGGGGCTAGCGGGAGGCTAGATGAGCAGTTCTTC

clone size: .
V gene: TRBV5-1
J gene: TRBJ2-1
CDR3 length: 14
D gene: TRBD2
CDR3 protein: CASSGGLAATEQFF
CDR3 DNA: TGCGCCAGCAGCGGGGGACTAGCGGCCACCGAGCAGTTCTTC

clone size: .
V gene: TRBV2
J gene: TRBJ1-6
CDR3 length: 13
D gene: .
CDR3 protein: CARSRGWDSPLHF
CDR3 DNA: TGTGCCAGGTCTAGGGGGTGGGATTCACCCCTCCACTTT

clone size: .
V gene: TRBV28
J gene: TRBJ2-6
CDR3 length: 17
D gene: .
CDR3 protein: CASTSGQGSLGANVLTF
CDR3 DNA: TGTGCCAGCACCTCGGGGCAGGGGTCTCTCGGGGCCAACGTCCTGACTTTC

clone size: few
V gene: TRBV19
J gene: TRBJ2-5
CDR3 length: 13
D gene: .
CDR3 protein: CASSRPGGETQYF
CDR3 DNA: TGTGCCAGTAGCCGACCTGGAGGGGAGACCCAGTACTTC

clone size: .
V gene: TRBV6-6
J gene: TRBJ1-3
CDR3 length: 13
D gene: .
CDR3 protein: CASDGTSGNTIYF
CDR3 DNA: TGTGCCAGCGATGGCACCTCTGGAAACACCATATATTTT

clone size: .
V gene: TRBV27
J gene: TRBJ2-3
CDR3 length: 15
D gene: .
CDR3 protein: CASSLGNRGGYTQYF
CDR3 DNA: TGTGCCAGCAGTCTCGGCAATAGGGGCGGTTATACGCAGTATTTT

clone size: .
V gene: TRBV5-8
J gene: TRBJ2-2
CDR3 length: 16
D gene: .
CDR3 protein: CASSYTGTSNTGELFF
CDR3 DNA: TGTGCCAGCAGTTACACCGGGACATCGAACACCGGGGAGCTGTTTTTT

clone size: once
V gene: TRBV7-9
J gene: TRBJ2-6
CDR3 length: 17
D gene: TRBD1
CDR3 protein: CASSQRQGSSGANVLTF
CDR3 DNA: TGTGCCAGCAGCCAGAGACAGGGGAGCTCTGGGGCCAACGTCCTGACTTTC

clone size: .
V gene: TRBV7-2
J gene: TRBJ1-6
CDR3 length: 17
D gene: TRBD1
CDR3 protein: CASSLGWTGFSDSPLHF
CDR3 DNA: TGTGCCAGCAGCTTAGGGTGGACAGGGTTCAGTGATTCACCCCTCCACTTT

clone size: .
V gene: TRBV5-4
J gene: TRBJ2-1
CDR3 length: 16
D gene: TRBD2
CDR3 protein: CASRLGTSGRVGEQFF
CDR3 DNA: TGTGCCAGCAGACTTGGGACTAGCGGGAGGGTCGGTGAGCAGTTCTTC

clone size: .
V gene: TRBV14
J gene: TRBJ1-5
CDR3 length: 13
D gene: .
CDR3 protein: CASSHYSNQPQHF
CDR3 DNA: TGTGCCAGCAGCCATTATAGCAATCAGCCCCAGCATTTT

clone size: once
V gene: TRBV6-1
J gene: TRBJ1-4
CDR3 length: 16
D gene: .
CDR3 protein: CASSEGVGRGSEKLFF
CDR3 DNA: TGTGCCAGCAGTGAAGGGGTGGGGCGCGGGAGCGAAAAACTGTTTTTT

clone size: .
V gene: TRBV18
J gene: TRBJ2-5
CDR3 length: 13
D gene: .
CDR3 protein: CASSPGTQETQYF
CDR3 DNA: TGTGCCAGCTCACCCGGGACACAAGAGACCCAGTACTTC

clone size: .
V gene: TRBV6-6
J gene: TRBJ1-5
CDR3 length: 16
D gene: TRBD1
CDR3 protein: CASSYSHRGSNQPQHF
CDR3 DNA: TGTGCCAGCAGTTACTCGCACAGGGGTTCCAATCAGCCCCAGCATTTT

clone size: .
V gene: TRBV6-1
J gene: TRBJ2-7
CDR3 length: 14
D gene: TRBD1
CDR3 protein: CASSARDRGYEQYF
CDR3 DNA: TGTGCCAGCAGTGCTCGGGACAGGGGCTACGAGCAGTACTTC

clone size: .
V gene: TRBV29-1
J gene: TRBJ2-1
CDR3 length: 14
D gene: TRBD2
CDR3 protein: CSVESGVGGSEQFF
CDR3 DNA: TGCAGCGTTGAGTCTGGCGTGGGGGGGAGTGAGCAGTTCTTC

clone size: once
V gene: TRBV25-1
J gene: TRBJ2-6
CDR3 length: 18
D gene: TRBD1
CDR3 protein: CASSRTGGMGTGANVLTF
CDR3 DNA: TGTGCCAGCAGCCGGACAGGGGGGATGGGTACTGGGGCCAACGTCCTGACTTTC

clone size: .
V gene: TRBV6-1
J gene: TRBJ2-7
CDR3 length: 14
D gene: .
CDR3 protein: CASSVQALYNEQYF
CDR3 DNA: TGTGCCAGCAGTGTACAGGCGTTGTACAACGAGCAGTACTTC

clone size: few
V gene: TRBV29-1
J gene: TRBJ2-3
CDR3 length: 13
D gene: TRBD1
CDR3 protein: CSVGGGTTDTQYF
CDR3 DNA: TGCAGCGTTGGAGGGGGCACCACAGATACGCAGTATTTT

clone size: once
V gene: TRBV4-2
J gene: TRBJ2-5
CDR3 length: 18
D gene: TRBD1
CDR3 protein: CASSQDPTGTGGGETQYF
CDR3 DNA: TGTGCCAGCAGCCAAGATCCAACCGGGACAGGGGGCGGGGAGACCCAGTACTTC

clone size: few
V gene: TRBV7-9
J gene: TRBJ1-4
CDR3 length: 17
D gene: .
CDR3 protein: CSSSPGWGTATNEKLFF
CDR3 DNA: TGTTCCAGCAGCCCAGGCTGGGGCACTGCAACTAATGAAAAACTGTTTTTT

clone size: few
V gene: TRBV7-9
J gene: TRBJ2-3
CDR3 length: 14
D gene: TRBD2
CDR3 protein: CASSQEAGADTQYF
CDR3 DNA: TGTGCCAGCAGCCAAGAGGCGGGGGCAGATACGCAGTATTTT

clone size: .
V gene: TRBV28
J gene: TRBJ2-2
CDR3 length: 14
D gene: TRBD2
CDR3 protein: CASSPAGYTGELFF
CDR3 DNA: TGTGCCAGCAGTCCAGCGGGGTACACCGGGGAGCTGTTTTTT

clone size: .
V gene: TRBV10-3
J gene: TRBJ2-1
CDR3 length: 14
D gene: TRBD2
CDR3 protein: CAITGAGSTNEQFF
CDR3 DNA: TGTGCCATCACCGGAGCGGGATCGACGAATGAGCAGTTCTTC

clone size: .
V gene: TRBV23-1
J gene: TRBJ2-5
CDR3 length: 11
D gene: .
CDR3 protein: CASSPPKTQYF
CDR3 DNA: TGCGCCAGCAGCCCGCCTAAGACCCAGTACTTC

clone size: .
V gene: TRBV28
J gene: TRBJ1-2
CDR3 length: 14
D gene: .
CDR3 protein: CASSFGAGVNGYTF
CDR3 DNA: TGTGCCAGCAGTTTTGGTGCGGGGGTTAATGGCTACACCTTC

clone size: .
V gene: TRBV10-3
J gene: TRBJ2-1
CDR3 length: 15
D gene: TRBD2
CDR3 protein: CAISELAGGNNEQFF
CDR3 DNA: TGTGCCATCAGTGAGCTAGCGGGAGGGAACAATGAGCAGTTCTTC

clone size: .
V gene: TRBV28
J gene: TRBJ1-1
CDR3 length: 16
D gene: TRBD1
CDR3 protein: CASSPGTGRSRTEAFF
CDR3 DNA: TGTGCCAGCAGCCCCGGGACAGGTCGGTCGAGAACTGAAGCTTTCTTT

clone size: .
V gene: TRBV11-3
J gene: TRBJ2-7
CDR3 length: 14
D gene: .
CDR3 protein: CASSLNSINYEQYF
CDR3 DNA: TGTGCCAGCAGCTTAAACTCTATTAACTACGAGCAGTACTTC

clone size: once
V gene: TRBV14
J gene: TRBJ2-3
CDR3 length: 16
D gene: TRBD1
CDR3 protein: CASSQDKNRGSDTQYF
CDR3 DNA: TGTGCCAGCAGCCAAGATAAGAACAGGGGGTCAGATACGCAGTATTTT

clone size: few
V gene: TRBV7-9
J gene: TRBJ2-1
CDR3 length: 15
D gene: TRBD2
CDR3 protein: CASSPGTSGSNEQFF
CDR3 DNA: TGTGCCAGCAGCCCCGGGACTAGCGGGAGCAATGAGCAGTTCTTC

clone size: .
V gene: TRBV5-4
J gene: TRBJ2-2
CDR3 length: 15
D gene: TRBD1
CDR3 protein: CASSLLQGAAGELFF
CDR3 DNA: TGTGCCAGCAGCTTGTTACAGGGGGCGGCCGGGGAGCTGTTTTTT

clone size: few
V gene: TRBV19
J gene: TRBJ2-6
CDR3 length: 14
D gene: .
CDR3 protein: CASQEQAGANVLTF
CDR3 DNA: TGTGCCAGTCAAGAACAGGCTGGGGCCAACGTCCTGACTTTC

clone size: .
V gene: TRBV4-1
J gene: TRBJ2-5
CDR3 length: 15
D gene: .
CDR3 protein: CASSHGTSTGETQYF
CDR3 DNA: TGCGCCAGCAGCCACGGGACATCCACGGGAGAGACCCAGTACTTC

clone size: .
V gene: TRBV6-6
J gene: TRBJ2-1
CDR3 length: 14
D gene: TRBD1
CDR3 protein: CASSSGQGTGRQFF
CDR3 DNA: TGTGCCAGCAGCTCGGGACAGGGAACGGGGAGGCAGTTCTTC

clone size: .
V gene: TRBV7-3
J gene: TRBJ2-3
CDR3 length: 17
D gene: TRBD2
CDR3 protein: CASSLTGAGGGTDTQYF
CDR3 DNA: TGTGCCAGCAGCTTAACGGGGGCGGGAGGTGGCACAGATACGCAGTATTTT

clone size: .
V gene: TRBV5-6
J gene: TRBJ2-3
CDR3 length: 17
D gene: TRBD2
CDR3 protein: CASSFFTSGYSTDTQYF
CDR3 DNA: TGTGCCAGCAGCTTTTTTACTAGCGGGTACAGCACAGATACGCAGTATTTT

clone size: .
V gene: TRBV27
J gene: TRBJ2-3
CDR3 length: 13
D gene: .
CDR3 protein: CASTRAGTDTQYF
CDR3 DNA: TGTGCCAGCACCAGAGCGGGCACAGATACGCAGTATTTT

clone size: once
V gene: TRBV19
J gene: TRBJ1-4
CDR3 length: 16
D gene: TRBD1
CDR3 protein: CASKTSRGTGVGKLFF
CDR3 DNA: TGTGCCAGTAAAACCTCTCGTGGGACAGGGGTTGGAAAACTGTTTTTT